This TCR beta chain was recorded in a study of blood T cell repertoires in COVID-19. The overall study: Both acute and convalescent COVID-19 samples were obtained from the United States, Italy and Spain. Sources were T cells, B-cell-depleted T cells, or PBMCs; the material itself was cDNA or gDNA.

The CDR3 runs 15 residues. V lost 4 bases, J lost 8 bases, and 10 bases stayed unmatched. The germline V gene encodes CDR1 LNHDA and CDR2 SQIVND (reference sequence). Under the authors' procedure: Quantification of nucleated cells was approximated via reference gene primer amplification. The table came from immunoSEQ multiplex PCR; TCRdb's copy has only in-frame clones and leaves some out. The D gene and trimming were derived from the DNA, and the V and J assignments and clone size from that table. The profile shows 84,000 or so clones, around 80% of them singletons. What was sequenced was peripheral blood. V usage is TRBV19 and J usage is TRBJ1-5, with TRBD1 matching 8 bases. The origin of this receptor is a woman of 80 years or more with acute or convalescent COVID-19. The CDR3 bases are TGTGCCAGTAGTAAAGGGACAGGCGCTGGCGAGCCCCAGCATTTT. This encodes CASSKGTGAGEPQHF. Combining the CDR3 with reference TRBV19 and TRBJ1-5 gives the whole variable domain DGGITQSPKYLFRKEGQNVTLSCEQNLNHDAMYWYRQDPGQGLRLIYYSQIVNDFQKGDIAEGYSVSREKKESFPLTVTSAQKNPTAFYLCASSKGTGAGEPQHFGDGTRLSIL.